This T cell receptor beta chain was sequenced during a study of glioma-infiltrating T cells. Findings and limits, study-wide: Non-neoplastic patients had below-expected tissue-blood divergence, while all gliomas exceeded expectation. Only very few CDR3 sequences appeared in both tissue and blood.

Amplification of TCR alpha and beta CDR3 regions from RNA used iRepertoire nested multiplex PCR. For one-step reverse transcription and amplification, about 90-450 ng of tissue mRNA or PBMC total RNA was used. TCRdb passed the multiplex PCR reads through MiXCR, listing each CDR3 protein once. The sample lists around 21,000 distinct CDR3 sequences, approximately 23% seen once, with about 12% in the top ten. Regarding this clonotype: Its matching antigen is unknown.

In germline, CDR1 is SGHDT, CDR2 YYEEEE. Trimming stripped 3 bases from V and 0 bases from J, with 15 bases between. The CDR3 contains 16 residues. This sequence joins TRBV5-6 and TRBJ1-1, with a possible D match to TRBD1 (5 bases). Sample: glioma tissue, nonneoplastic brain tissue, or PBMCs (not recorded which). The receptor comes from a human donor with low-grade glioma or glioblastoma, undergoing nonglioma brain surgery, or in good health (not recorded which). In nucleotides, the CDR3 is TGTGCCAGCAGCTACGAGACAGTACTGATGAACACTGAAGCTTTCTTT. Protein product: CASSYETVLMNTEAFF.